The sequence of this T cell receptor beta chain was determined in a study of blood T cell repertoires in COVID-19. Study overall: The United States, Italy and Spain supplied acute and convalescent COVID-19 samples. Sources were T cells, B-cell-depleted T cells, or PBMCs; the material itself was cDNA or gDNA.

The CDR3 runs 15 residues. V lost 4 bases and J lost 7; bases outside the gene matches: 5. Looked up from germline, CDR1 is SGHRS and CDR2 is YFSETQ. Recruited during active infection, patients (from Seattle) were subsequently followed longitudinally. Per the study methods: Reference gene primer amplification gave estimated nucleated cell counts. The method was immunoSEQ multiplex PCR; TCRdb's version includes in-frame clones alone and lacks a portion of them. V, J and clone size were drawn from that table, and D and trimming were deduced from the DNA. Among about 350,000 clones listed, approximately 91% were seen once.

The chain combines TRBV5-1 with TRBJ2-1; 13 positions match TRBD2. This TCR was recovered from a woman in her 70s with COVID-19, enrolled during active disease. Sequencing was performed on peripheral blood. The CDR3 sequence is CASSTWTSGGNEQFF. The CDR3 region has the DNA TGCGCCAGCAGCACGTGGACTAGCGGGGGAAATGAGCAGTTCTTC.